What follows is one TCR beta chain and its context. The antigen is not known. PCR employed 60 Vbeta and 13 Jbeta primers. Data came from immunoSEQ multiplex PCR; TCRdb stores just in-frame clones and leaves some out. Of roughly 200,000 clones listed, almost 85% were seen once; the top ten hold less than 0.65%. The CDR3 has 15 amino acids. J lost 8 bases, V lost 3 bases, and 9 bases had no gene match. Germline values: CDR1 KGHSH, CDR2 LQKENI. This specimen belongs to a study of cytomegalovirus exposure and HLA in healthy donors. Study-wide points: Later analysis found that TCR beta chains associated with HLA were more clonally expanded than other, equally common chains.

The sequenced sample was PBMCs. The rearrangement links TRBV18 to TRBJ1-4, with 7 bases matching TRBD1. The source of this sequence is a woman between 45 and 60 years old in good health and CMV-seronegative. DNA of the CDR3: TGTGCCAGCTCACCCCCGGGACAGTCTCGGGAAAAACTGTTTTTT. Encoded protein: CASSPPGQSREKLFF. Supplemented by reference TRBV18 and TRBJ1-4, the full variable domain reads NAGVMQNPRHLVRRRGQEARLRCSPMKGHSHVYWYRQLPEEGLKFMVYLQKENIIDESGMPKERFSAEFPKEGPSILRIQQVVRGDSAAYFCASSPPGQSREKLFFGSGTQLSVL.